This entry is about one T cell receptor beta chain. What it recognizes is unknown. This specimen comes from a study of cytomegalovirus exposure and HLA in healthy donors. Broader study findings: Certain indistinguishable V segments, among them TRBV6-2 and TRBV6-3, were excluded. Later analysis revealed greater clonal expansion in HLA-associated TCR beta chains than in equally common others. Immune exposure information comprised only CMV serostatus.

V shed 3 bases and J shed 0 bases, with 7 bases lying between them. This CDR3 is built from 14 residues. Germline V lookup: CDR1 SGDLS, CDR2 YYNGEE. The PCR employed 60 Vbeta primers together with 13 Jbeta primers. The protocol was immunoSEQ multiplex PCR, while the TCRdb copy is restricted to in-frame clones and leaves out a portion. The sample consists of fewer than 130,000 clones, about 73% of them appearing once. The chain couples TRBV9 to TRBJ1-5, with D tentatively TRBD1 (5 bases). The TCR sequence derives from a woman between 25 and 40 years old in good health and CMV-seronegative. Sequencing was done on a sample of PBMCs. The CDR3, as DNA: TGTGCCAGCAGCGCAAGGGGTAGCAATCAGCCCCAGCATTTT. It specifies CASSARGSNQPQHF.